This T cell receptor beta chain was found in a study of cytomegalovirus exposure and HLA in healthy donors. Study as a whole: Most genotyped donors, roughly 80% of about 430, had Caucasian-associated genetic ancestry. Study-wide findings and caveats: The study dropped some indistinguishable V segments, TRBV6-2 and TRBV6-3 among them. Later analysis associated a missense DCLRE1C variant with TCR beta V- and J-gene trimming.

The germline V gene has CDR1 MNHEY and CDR2 SVGAGI. This CDR3 is built from 16 residues. The V gene end was trimmed by 4 bases and the J gene end by 1 base; junction bases not matched to a gene: 3. Comment on this clone: Its antigen is not identified.

At collection, donors were nominally healthy, but unrecorded immune exposures were probable. PCR used 60 Vbeta primers and 13 Jbeta primers. Measured with immunoSEQ multiplex PCR; TCRdb has only the in-frame clones, and not every one. This table has 200,000 to 250,000 clones, over 60% appearing once. The material sequenced was PBMCs. The origin of this receptor is a man between 35 and 55 years old in good health and CMV-seronegative. This chain connects TRBV6-5 to TRBJ2-1; 11 positions match TRBD2. CDR3 bases: TGTGCCAGCAGTTCCATAGCGGGAGGGTCCTACAATGAGCAGTTCTTC. Protein: CASSSIAGGSYNEQFF.